This T cell receptor beta chain was observed in a study of blood T cell repertoires in COVID-19. This clone occurred a few times. CDR3 size: 14 residues. Trimming took 3 bases from V and 5 from J, leaving 14 bases between them. Germline-derived CDR1 and CDR2 are SGHAT and FQNNGV. The protocol was immunoSEQ multiplex PCR, while the TCRdb copy is restricted to in-frame clones and leaves out a portion. The sample shows 52,000 or so clones, roughly 87% of them seen only once. Sequenced: peripheral blood. This clonotype was sampled from a human donor in a cohort sampled during active COVID-19. The chain couples TRBV11-2 to TRBJ2-7, with D maybe TRBD1 (7 bases). CDR3 bases: TGTGCCAGCAGCTTTTGGGGCAGGGGGGACGAGCAGTACTTC. Its protein product is CASSFWGRGDEQYF.